What follows are 25 T cell receptor beta chains derived from one specimen sequenced in a study of T cell repertoires in cytomegalovirus infection. No cognate antigen is known for these TCRs. Each CDR3 protein gets one entry after TCRdb re-called the reads with MiXCR. The profile shows approximately 120,000 distinct CDR3 sequences, 32% of them singletons. The sample consisted of CD8+ T cells from cultured PBMCs, taken from culture after CMV antigen stimulation. The receptors shown here come from a human donor in good health (CMV status not recorded). Some clones in this sample may be carry-over from other donors' samples.

On this clonotype: At one end, the junction sequence differs from germline, possibly due to a read error. The chain is built from TRBV6-5 and TRBJ2-7, with D maybe TRBD2 (5 bases). Germline V gives CDR1 MNHEY, CDR2 SVGAGI. The CDR3 spans 15 residues. CDR3 sequence (DNA): TGTGCCAGCAGTTACTCGGACTCACGAGCACACGAGCAGTGCTTC. Protein: CASSYSDSRAHEQCF.

The gene calls are TRBV7-2 and TRBJ1-6; D unclear. V gave up 1 base and J gave up 0 bases, with 10 bases separating them. Germline V lookup: CDR1 SGHTA, CDR2 FQGNSA. CDR3 length: 17 residues. This CDR3 reads CASSLGAAISYNSPLHF. The CDR3 DNA reads TGTGCCAGCAGCTTAGGGGCGGCAATCTCCTATAATTCACCCCTCCACTTT.

V is TRBV4-1 and J is TRBJ2-3, with a possible D match to TRBD1 (6 bases). From germline, CDR1 is MGHRA and CDR2 YSYEKL. The CDR3 extends over 16 amino acids. The ends were cut back, 2 bases at V and 2 bases at J, with 14 bases in the middle. The CDR3 protein is CASSQLAGEYTDTQYF. In DNA, the CDR3 is TGCGCCAGCAGCCAACTTGCAGGGGAATACACAGATACGCAGTATTTT.

There are many counts of this clonotype. The chain links TRBV7-2 to TRBJ1-2; TRBD1 agrees at 7 bases. V shed 1 base and J 5 bases; nucleotides not matched to a gene: 10. CDR1 is SGHTA, CDR2 FQGNSA, per germline. CDR3 length: 16 residues. The CDR3 DNA is TGTGCCAGCAGCTTAGACGCCGACAGGGTTATGTATGGCTACACCTTC. This gives the protein CASSLDADRVMYGYTF. The full variable domain, rest sourced from reference TRBV7-2 and TRBJ1-2, is GAGVSQSPSNKVTEKGKDVELRCDPISGHTALYWYRQSLGQGLEFLIYFQGNSAPDKSGLPSDRFSAERTGGSVSTLTIQRTQQEDSAVYLCASSLDADRVMYGYTFGSGTRLTVV.

This clonotype appeared a few times. The chain employs TRBV7-6 and TRBJ2-7, with TRBD1 identical over 9 bases. CDR3 length equals 15 residues. The junction had 11 bases not matched to a gene; V was cut back by 11 bases and J by 0 bases. CDR1 SGHVS and CDR2 FNYEAQ come from the germline V gene. The CDR3: CASRAGTGSSYEQYF. As DNA, the CDR3 is TGTGCCTCGAGGGCTGGGACAGGGAGCTCCTACGAGCAGTACTTC.

The chain links TRBV20-1 to TRBJ2-1; D is possibly TRBD2 (7 bases). This CDR3 comprises 15 residues. V lost 3 bases and J 6 bases, leaving 18 bases between the germline ends. The germline V gene encodes CDR1 DFQATT and CDR2 SNEGSKA (reference sequence). CDR3 region: CSASRGGASRNEQFF. CDR3 DNA: TGCAGTGCTAGTAGGGGGGGGGCCAGTCGCAATGAGCAGTTCTTC.

The CDR3 is CASRGPRQQFF. For the CDR3, the DNA is TGTGCCAGTCGGGGACCCCGCCAGCAGTTCTTC. V usage is TRBV2 and J usage is TRBJ2-1; perhaps D is TRBD1 or TRBD2 (5 bases each). Germline lookup yields CDR1 SNHLY and CDR2 FYNNEI. This CDR3 spans 11 amino acids. V shed 9 bases and J shed 11 bases, with 14 bases lying between them.

This clonotype was seen repeatedly, ten times or more. V is TRBV10-3 and J is TRBJ1-5; perhaps TRBD1 as D (6 bases). Trimming left V 11 bases short and J 0 bases short, with 14 bases between. This CDR3 has 14 amino acids. The germline gives CDR1 ENHRY, CDR2 SYGVKD. CDR3 sequence (DNA): TGTGCCGCGGACAGCTTCGATAGCAATCAGCCCCAGCATTTT. It yields the protein CAADSFDSNQPQHF.

This clonotype was seen a handful of times. The chain uses TRBV3-1 and TRBJ2-4; D remains ambiguous. Between the trimmed V and J ends, which lost 1 base and 0 bases, there was a span of 4 bases. The CDR3 is made up of 14 amino acids. Looked up from germline, CDR1 is LGHDT and CDR2 is YNNKEL (reference sequence). The CDR3 here is CASSQGVAKNIQYF. CDR3 nucleotide sequence: TGTGCCAGCAGCCAAGGGGTAGCCAAAAACATTCAGTACTTC. Variable domain in full (rest from reference TRBV3-1 and TRBJ2-4): DTAVSQTPKYLVTQMGNDKSIKCEQNLGHDTMYWYKQDSKKFLKIMFSYNNKELIINETVPNRFSPKSPDKAHLNLHINSLELGDSAVYFCASSQGVAKNIQYFGAGTRLSVL.

The V and J genes are TRBV20-1 and TRBJ2-5; D ambiguous. Trimming left V 7 bases short and J 5 bases short, with 23 bases between. Germline V gives CDR1 DFQATT, CDR2 SNEGSKA (reference sequence). The CDR3 covers 15 residues. As DNA, the CDR3 is TGCAGTGGGCCCCGAAAGCAACCTTTCCAGGAGACCCAGTACTTC. This gives the protein CSGPRKQPFQETQYF.

This clonotype showed up just a few times. This chain uses TRBV28 with TRBJ1-5; D call uncertain. The CDR3 length is 14 residues. Trimming stripped 8 bases from V and 2 bases from J, with 13 bases between. Germline CDR1 MDHEN, CDR2 SYDVKM. The CDR3 DNA is TGTGCCAGCCATGCCCCCCGGGGCAATCAGCCCCAGCATTTT. Translated: CASHAPRGNQPQHF.

The chain employs TRBV6-2 or TRBV6-3 and TRBJ2-7, with 10 bases fitting TRBD1. V trimming: 0 bases; J trimming: 3 bases; junction bases outside the gene matches: 5. The CDR3 spans 16 residues. The V gene's germline CDR1 is MNHEY and CDR2 SVGEGT. Here the CDR3 reads CASSYSPRDRGYEQYF. In DNA, the CDR3 is TGTGCCAGCAGTTACTCGCCCCGGGACAGGGGCTACGAGCAGTACTTC.

This clonotype was counted between two and nine times. V gene TRBV7-8 combines with J gene TRBJ2-1; TRBD1 is a possible D gene (7 bases). The CDR3 length is 14 residues. With 2 bases removed from V and 3 bases from J, the gap between germline ends came to 8 bases. Germline CDR1 is SGHVS and CDR2 is FQNEAQ. In DNA, the CDR3 is TGTGCCAGCAGCTTACAGGGGGGCTACAATGAGCAGTTCTTC. Its protein product is CASSLQGGYNEQFF. Full variable domain (outside the CDR3, taken from reference TRBV7-8 and TRBJ2-1): GAGVSQSPRYKVAKRGQDVALRCDPISGHVSLFWYQQALGQGPEFLTYFQNEAQLDKSGLPSDRFFAERPEGSVSTLKIQRTQQEDSAVYLCASSLQGGYNEQFFGPGTRLTVL.

The table lists this clonotype with many counts. The chain couples TRBV7-8 to TRBJ2-3; D possibly corresponds to TRBD1 (6 bases). The CDR3 covers 15 residues. Trimming stripped 5 bases from V and 1 base from J, with 13 bases between. The V gene's germline CDR1 is SGHVS and CDR2 FQNEAQ. The DNA of the CDR3 is TGTGCCAGCAGCCTTTCATCAGGGGGCACAGATACGCAGTATTTT. This encodes CASSLSSGGTDTQYF.

This clonotype was seen at least ten times. V usage is TRBV6-2 or TRBV6-3 and J usage is TRBJ2-1; 11 bases align to TRBD2. Germline CDR1 MNHEY, CDR2 SVGEGT. With V trimmed by 6 bases and J by 3 bases, 13 bases remained unmatched. The CDR3 runs to 18 residues. DNA for the CDR3: TGTGCCAGCAGCCACAGGGTAGCGGGGGGGCGGTACTACAATGAGCAGTTCTTC. Translated, it gives CASSHRVAGGRYYNEQFF.

The sample holds a few counts of this clonotype. The CDR3 DNA reads as TGTGCCAGCAGTGGGGGGCGGGGGGCTGTCTACAATGAGCAGTTCTTC. Translation: CASSGGRGAVYNEQFF. This rearrangement joins TRBV6-6 to TRBJ2-1; 8 bases align to TRBD2. From germline, CDR1 is MNHNY and CDR2 SVGAGI (reference sequence). The ends lost 5 bases at V and 3 bases at J; junction bases unmatched: 9. The CDR3 totals 16 residues.

J is TRBJ2-7 and V is TRBV6-2 or TRBV6-3; D call uncertain. The CDR3 is made up of 12 amino acids. The germline CDR1 and CDR2 sequences are MNHEY and SVGEGT. Trimming pared 2 bases from V and 3 bases from J, leaving 5 bases between. The DNA for the CDR3 is TGTGCCAGCAGTTACGGCCTCTACGAGCAGTACTTC. Its protein is CASSYGLYEQYF.

The chain carries TRBV4-2 and TRBJ2-7; 11 bases map to TRBD2. The ends lost 2 bases at V and 2 bases at J; junction bases unmatched: 8. The CDR3 covers 17 residues. Germline V gives CDR1 LGHNA, CDR2 YNFKEQ. Written as DNA, the CDR3 is TGTGCCAGCAGCCAACCCACTAGCGGGGGCCATACCTACGAGCAGTACTTC. Amino acids: CASSQPTSGGHTYEQYF.

The chain combines TRBV4-1 with TRBJ2-1, with D perhaps matching TRBD2 (5 bases). The CDR3 covers 17 residues. In germline, CDR1 is MGHRA, CDR2 YSYEKL. The germline V and J ends were trimmed by 0 bases and 0 bases, with 12 bases remaining between them. The CDR3 bases are TGCGCCAGCAGCCAAGATGCACGGGGTAACTCCTACAATGAGCAGTTCTTC. This gives the protein CASSQDARGNSYNEQFF.

The V gene is TRBV7-9, the J gene TRBJ1-1; D not resolved. The CDR3 is 16 amino acids. CDR1 and CDR2 (germline): SEHNR, FQNEAQ (reference sequence). Trimming pared 4 bases from V and 3 bases from J, leaving 18 bases between. CDR3 sequence: CASSSKMGSGDTEAFF. For the CDR3, the DNA is TGTGCCAGCAGCTCCAAGATGGGAAGCGGGGACACTGAAGCTTTCTTT. The full variable domain, with the rest looked up from reference TRBV7-9 and TRBJ1-1, is DTGVSQNPRHKITKRGQNVTFRCDPISEHNRLYWYRQTLGQGPEFLTYFQNEAQLEKSRLLSDRFSAERPKGSFSTLEIQRTEQGDSAMYLCASSSKMGSGDTEAFFGQGTRLTVV.

The table lists this clonotype with a few counts. The chain is built from TRBV7-9 and TRBJ1-1; D possibly corresponds to TRBD1 (5 bases). Germline CDR1 is SEHNR and CDR2 is FQNEAQ (reference sequence). The CDR3 length is 12 residues. V was shortened by 1 base and J by 9 bases, with 9 bases between the two germline ends. CDR3 sequence reads: CASSLDRKKAFF. For the CDR3, the DNA is TGTGCCAGCAGCTTAGACAGGAAAAAAGCTTTCTTT.

The chain links TRBV4-3 to TRBJ2-1, with TRBD1 matching over 7 bases. The CDR3 contains 16 residues. Losses at the gene ends were 0 bases for V and 3 bases for J; bases not matched to a gene: 5. CDR1 LGHNA and CDR2 YSLEER come from the germline V gene. CDR3 in DNA: TGCGCCAGCAGCCAAGATCGACAGGGTCTCTACAATGAGCAGTTCTTC. It codes for CASSQDRQGLYNEQFF.

This clonotype occurred a few times. The chain couples TRBV7-6 to TRBJ1-1; TRBD1 might be the D (6 bases). Per the germline V gene, CDR1 is SGHVS and CDR2 is FNYEAQ. Trimming stripped 5 bases from V and 6 bases from J, with 19 bases between. The CDR3 consists of 15 residues. Here the CDR3 DNA reads TGTGCCAGCAGCCCAAGTACCGGGACATCAGCTGAAGCTTTCTTT. Protein product: CASSPSTGTSAEAFF.

This clonotype came up many times. V gene TRBV4-1 combines with J gene TRBJ2-7; 7 nucleotides match TRBD1. The V segment lost 3 bases and the J segment 0 bases; nucleotides outside the gene matches: 5. This CDR3 is built from 15 residues. Germline V gene data show CDR1 as MGHRA and CDR2 as YSYEKL. The CDR3, as DNA: TGCGCCAGCAGCCAGGAGACAGGGTACTCCTACGAGCAGTACTTC. This codes for CASSQETGYSYEQYF.

This clonotype was counted a few times. The chain combines TRBV6-1 with TRBJ1-5, with D possibly matching TRBD1 (5 bases). The V gene's germline CDR1 is MNHNS and CDR2 SASEGT. The CDR3 spans 14 residues. The V and J ends lost 8 bases and 0 bases respectively, with 11 bases between them. CDR3 nucleotide sequence: TGTGCCAGCCGCGGGGACGTTAGCAATCAGCCCCAGCATTTT. Its translation: CASRGDVSNQPQHF.